The next 17 T cell receptor beta chains were all read from a single sample in a study of blood T cell repertoires in COVID-19. The table came from immunoSEQ multiplex PCR; TCRdb's copy has only in-frame clones and leaves some out. The data contain roughly 80,000 clones, about 90% of them singletons. Sequences were obtained from peripheral blood. The receptor source for this set is a woman of 80 years or more with acute or convalescent COVID-19.

The V gene is TRBV24-1, the J gene TRBJ2-5; D is undetermined. Trimming cost V 5 bases and J 4 bases, with 4 bases left between them. The germline V gene encodes CDR1 KGHDR and CDR2 SFDVKD. This CDR3 spans 11 amino acids. CDR3 in amino acids: CATSAGETQYF. DNA of the CDR3: TGTGCCACCAGTGCGGGAGAGACCCAGTACTTC.

The V call is TRBV28, the J call TRBJ1-3; D call uncertain. Germline values: CDR1 MDHEN, CDR2 SYDVKM. Trimming left V 8 bases short and J 4 bases short, with 9 bases between. CDR3 size: 12 residues. The CDR3 loop reads CASGQSGNTIYF. CDR3 sequence (DNA): TGTGCCAGCGGTCAGTCGGGAAACACCATATATTTT.

J is TRBJ2-2 and V is TRBV3-1 (or the pseudogene TRBV3-2); perhaps TRBD1 as D (7 bases). Germline CDR1 LGHDT, CDR2 YNNKEL (reference sequence). The CDR3 extends over 16 amino acids. Trimming removed 3 bases at V and 4 bases at J, with 15 bases between. CDR3 DNA: TGTGCCAGCAGCCACCGGGCGGGACAGAGCACCGGGGAGCTGTTTTTT. The encoded protein is CASSHRAGQSTGELFF.

The chain has TRBV30 and TRBJ2-2, with 10 positions matching TRBD2. Germline CDR1 and CDR2: GTSNPN and SVGIG (reference sequence). Trimming at V came to 0 bases and at J to 5 bases, leaving 9 bases not matched to a gene. The CDR3 is 17 amino acids. CDR3 in amino acids: CAWSVPLLAGGTGELFF. The CDR3 DNA follows: TGTGCCTGGAGTGTACCCCTCTTAGCGGGAGGTACCGGGGAGCTGTTTTTT.

This clone was counted a single time. The V gene is TRBV10-2, the J gene TRBJ1-4; 7 positions match TRBD1. Germline V gene sequence: CDR1 WSHSY, CDR2 SAAADI. This CDR3 spans 14 amino acids. V trimming: 4 bases; J trimming: 8 bases; junction bases outside the gene matches: 7. CDR3 DNA sequence: TGCGCCAGCAGTGGAGGGGGCTTGATGGAAAAACTGTTTTTT. Its translation is CASSGGGLMEKLFF.

Only a few counts were recorded for this clone. The V gene is TRBV3-1 (or the pseudogene TRBV3-2), the J gene TRBJ2-1, with a weak D call TRBD2 (6 bases). Germline CDR1 is LGHDT and CDR2 is YNNKEL (reference sequence). The CDR3 extends over 16 amino acids. Trimming stripped 3 bases from V and 1 base from J, with 13 bases between. DNA of the CDR3: TGTGCCAGCAGCCAGAGGGGACTGACATCCTACAATGAGCAGTTCTTC. Translation gives CASSQRGLTSYNEQFF.

This sequence joins TRBV5-1 and TRBJ1-2, with D hard to call. The CDR3 is 15 residues long. Per the germline V gene, CDR1 is SGHRS and CDR2 is YFSETQ. The germline V and J ends were trimmed by 6 bases and 3 bases, with 18 bases remaining between them. CDR3 coding DNA: TGCGCCAGCAACCCGGCGGGCGGGCTTGACTATGGCTACACCTTC. Translating it yields CASNPAGGLDYGYTF.

The chain recombines TRBV10-3 with TRBJ2-7; D unresolved. The germline V gene has CDR1 ENHRY and CDR2 SYGVKD. The CDR3 sequence is 15 residues long. V was shortened by 0 bases and J by 2 bases, with 11 bases between the two germline ends. The CDR3 sequence: CAISESTYATYEQYF. DNA of the CDR3: TGTGCCATCAGTGAGTCAACTTATGCCACCTACGAGCAGTACTTC.

This clone was picked up a small number of times. The rearrangement links TRBV7-3 to TRBJ2-1; a weak D match, TRBD1 (6 bases). Trimming stripped 1 base from V and 6 bases from J, with 13 bases between. The length of the CDR3 is 15 residues. Germline V gene data show CDR1 as SGHTA and CDR2 as FQGTGA. The CDR3 nucleotides are TGTGCCAGCAGCTTAAACCCAGGGGTTGGCAATGAGCAGTTCTTC. It is translated as CASSLNPGVGNEQFF.

The genes are TRBV5-1 and TRBJ1-1; TRBD1 matches at 8 bases. V was pared by 4 bases and J by 3 bases, with 8 bases of the junction left unmatched. The CDR3 spans 15 residues. Germline assignment: CDR1 SGHRS and CDR2 YFSETQ. This chain's CDR3 is CASSTAQGGYTEAFF. The DNA of the CDR3 is TGCGCCAGCAGCACCGCACAGGGGGGATACACTGAAGCTTTCTTT.

The V call is TRBV11-3, the J call TRBJ2-5; D is perhaps TRBD2 (6 bases). Germline V gives CDR1 SGHNT, CDR2 YENEEA. CDR3 length: 15 amino acids. The germline V and J ends were trimmed by 3 bases and 2 bases, with 13 bases remaining between them. CDR3 coding DNA: TGTGCCAGCAGCTTCGGGGGTGGGGAACAAGAGACCCAGTACTTC. Its protein is CASSFGGGEQETQYF. The full variable domain, completed using reference TRBV11-3 and TRBJ2-5, is EAGVVQSPRYKIIEKKQPVAFWCNPISGHNTLYWYLQNLGQGPELLIRYENEEAVDDSQLPKDRFSAERLKGVDSTLKIQPAELGDSAVYLCASSFGGGEQETQYFGPGTRLLVL.

The chain couples TRBV12-3 or TRBV12-4 to TRBJ1-2; D ambiguous. This CDR3 region has 12 residues. V shed 3 bases and J shed 4 bases, with 6 bases lying between them. The CDR3 DNA sequence: TGTGCCAGCAGTTTTTTGGCCTATGGCTACACCTTC. Its translation is CASSFLAYGYTF.

This chain uses TRBV19 with TRBJ1-5; no reliable D call. Germline V gene data show CDR1 as LNHDA and CDR2 as SQIVND (reference sequence). The CDR3 contains 15 residues. V was cut by 7 bases and J by 2 bases, with 15 bases left in between. CDR3 protein: CASIDRWGGNQPQHF. The CDR3 DNA follows: TGTGCCAGTATTGACCGCTGGGGAGGCAATCAGCCCCAGCATTTT. Filled out from reference TRBV19 and TRBJ1-5, the complete variable domain reads DGGITQSPKYLFRKEGQNVTLSCEQNLNHDAMYWYRQDPGQGLRLIYYSQIVNDFQKGDIAEGYSVSREKKESFPLTVTSAQKNPTAFYLCASIDRWGGNQPQHFGDGTRLSIL.

CDR3 amino acids: CASSQELTTETQYF. The CDR3 nucleotides read TGCGCCAGCAGCCAGGAACTGACAACGGAGACCCAGTACTTC. This chain connects TRBV5-1 to TRBJ2-5; D is uncertain. Germline CDR1 SGHRS, CDR2 YFSETQ. V was trimmed by 4 bases and J by 5 bases, leaving 15 bases between them. The length of the CDR3 is 14 residues.

The chain uses TRBV28 and TRBJ2-7, with TRBD1 matching over 7 bases. V gave up 5 bases and J gave up 3 bases; unmatched junction bases: 13. Germline V gene data show CDR1 as MDHEN and CDR2 as SYDVKM. CDR3 length equals 16 residues. CDR3 bases: TGTGCCAGCAGTGCCGGGACAGCGAAAACTTACTACGAGCAGTACTTC. Its protein is CASSAGTAKTYYEQYF.

There are a few counts of this clone. The chain carries TRBV6-1 and TRBJ1-2, with a possible D match to TRBD1 (6 bases). The CDR3 has 17 residues. Trimming took off 0 bases at V and 6 bases at J, with 20 bases between the two ends. Germline V gene sequence: CDR1 MNHNS, CDR2 SASEGT. The CDR3 here is CASSEAPGGLELHGYTF. CDR3 bases: TGTGCCAGCAGTGAAGCTCCGGGGGGGCTCGAGCTTCATGGCTACACCTTC.

V and J are TRBV12-5 and TRBJ1-5, with D perhaps matching TRBD1 (6 bases). Germline loops: CDR1 LGHNT, CDR2 FRNRAP. The CDR3 consists of 15 residues. Between the trimmed V and J ends, which lost 0 bases and 1 base, there was a span of 7 bases. CDR3 sequence (DNA): TGTGCTAGTGGTTTGGTAACAGGGAGCAATCAGCCCCAGCATTTT. Amino acid sequence: CASGLVTGSNQPQHF.